The 5 T cell receptor beta chains below come from one sample, sequenced in a study of blood T cell repertoires in COVID-19. Profiling relied on immunoSEQ multiplex PCR, and the TCRdb table lists in-frame clones only, not all of them. The repertoire holds approximately 160,000 clones, about 80% seen once, with around 8.1% in the top ten. The sample consisted of peripheral blood. Receptors were obtained from a man aged 55-75 years with acute or convalescent COVID-19.

The gene calls are TRBV6-5 and TRBJ2-1, with 8 bases matching TRBD1. Trimming at V came to 4 bases and at J to 6 bases, leaving 5 bases not matched to a gene. This CDR3 is 14 amino acids long. Germline CDR1 is MNHEY and CDR2 is SVGAGI. CDR3 loop: CASSLITGGNEQFF. The DNA of the CDR3 is TGTGCCAGCAGTTTGATAACAGGGGGCAATGAGCAGTTCTTC.

This clone has a handful of counts. The V gene is TRBV7-8, the J gene TRBJ1-2; TRBD1 matches 7 bases. V lost 5 bases to trimming and J lost 6 bases; unmatched junction nucleotides: 6. There are 13 residues in the CDR3. Germline CDR1 is SGHVS and CDR2 is FQNEAQ. The chain's CDR3 is CASSPRQGDGYTF. CDR3 DNA: TGTGCCAGCAGCCCTCGACAGGGTGATGGCTACACCTTC.

The CDR3 sequence: CASSGPRGETQYF. CDR3 in DNA: TGTGCCAGCAGTGGTCCTAGGGGAGAGACCCAGTACTTC. This chain joins TRBV6-6 and TRBJ2-5, with D possibly being TRBD1 (5 bases). The CDR3 loop spans 13 amino acids. In germline, CDR1 is MNHNY, CDR2 SVGAGI (reference sequence). V was shortened by 5 bases and J by 4 bases, with 11 bases between the two germline ends.

This clone was found many times. The rearrangement joins TRBV6-2 or TRBV6-3 to TRBJ1-6, with TRBD1 identical over 7 bases. Germline CDR1 MNHEY, CDR2 SVGEGT. The V and J ends lost 2 bases and 6 bases, in that order; junction bases with no gene match: 10. The CDR3 has 17 residues. Here the CDR3 reads CASSYAWGGTANSPLHF. The DNA for the CDR3 is TGTGCCAGCAGTTACGCCTGGGGCGGGACAGCTAATTCACCCCTCCACTTT.

V and J are TRBV10-3 and TRBJ2-6; D may be TRBD2 (5 bases). The V end was cut by 3 bases, the J end by 4 bases, with 13 bases between. The CDR3 contains 16 residues. Germline loops: CDR1 ENHRY, CDR2 SYGVKD. DNA for the CDR3: TGTGCCATCAGTGATTCGGCCAGGAGGGGGGCCAACGTCCTGACTTTC. The encoded protein is CAISDSARRGANVLTF.